This T cell receptor (beta chain) was sequenced during a study of blood T cells in healthy people across ages (dated by TCRdb to the mid-2010s). As for the study more broadly: In model experiments, roughly one uniquely barcoded TCR beta cDNA molecule per two T cells was captured by template switching. To avoid experimental bias, donors of different ages were randomly spread across the sequencing lanes. Using the same blood draw, the study looked at two additional independent replicas of 1 million unique cDNA reads for two donors, one aged 18 to 30 and the other aged 80 or older. Age-related changes in TCR beta repertoire diversity were measured in the study by deep sequencing normalized with unique cDNA molecular identifiers. The donors were split into four age groups: young (average 16 years), middle-aged (39), aged (about 56) and long-lived (approximately 80). General findings and caveats noted by the study authors: There was a strong correlation between observed TCR beta diversity and the percentage of naive T cells measured by flow cytometry. As age increased, observed TCR beta diversity per million T cells dropped in a roughly linear way, and a significant reduction was already evident by age roughly 40. The CMV infection status of donors was not known, potentially confounding age-related changes in expanded clonotypes. Since profiling was done on bulk unsorted PBMCs, naive and antigen-experienced compartments could not be conclusively compared. Compared with the aged group, more naive CD4+ T cells, fewer expanded clones and increased TCR diversity were shown by the long-lived group, suggesting age selection. Estimates of total diversity based on one million sequenced T cells were considered lower bounds and underestimates.

The junction shows trimming of 5 bases on V and 3 bases on J, and the gene matches do not reach 7 bases of it. The CDR1 and CDR2 encoded by the germline V gene (reference sequence) are DFQATT and SNEGSKA. The cysteine opens and the phenylalanine closes a CDR3 of 14 amino acids. The CDR3 DNA has 42 bases and is translated from base 1. Systemically healthy Caucasian individuals from Russia, approximately 39 in total and aged about 6 to 100 years, were included as donors. Ten milliliters of peripheral blood were drawn from each donor into EDTA-treated Vacutainer tubes. Ficoll-Paque density-gradient centrifugation was used to isolate PBMCs, with at least 7 million per sample. Trizol reagent was used to extract total RNA from the PBMCs, yielding at least 6 micrograms per sample. For every donor, an aliquot of PBMCs went through flow cytometry to measure the percentages of naive CD45RAhigh/CD27high T cells.

The sample holds a few counts of this clonotype. Its cognate antigen has yet to be identified. Per-base quality was not reported, and no clone a single base away is much larger than it. The library was produced with 5' RACE. Sequencing took place on an Illumina HiSeq 2500. A second PCR of about 6 to 12 cycles was run with a J-beta primer mix and a sample-barcoded 5' primer. A unique molecular identifier was introduced onto each TCR beta cDNA molecule by a template-switch 5' adaptor carrying 12 random nucleotides. Each sample yielded at least 2.5 million CDR3-containing paired-end reads. First-strand cDNA synthesis was performed from all RNA using the Mint cDNA synthesis kit, with priming by a TRBC-specific oligonucleotide. After uracil-DNA glycosylase treatment, a first 18-cycle PCR used universal primers M1SS and BC2_uni_R on all cDNA. The study's own analysis went as follows. For normalization, 1 million high-quality reads were randomly selected from each sample, with every read carrying a distinct molecular identifier. Instead of being binned into consensus sequences, reads that shared molecular identifiers were thrown out. MiTCR, set to a Q25 quality threshold and the strictest error-elimination algorithm, was used for CDR3 identification, clonotype clustering and error correction. A nonparametric unseen species model with Euler transformation was used to estimate lower-bound total TCR beta diversity. In TCRdb, the public reads were trimmed at Q25 with fastp and aligned with MiXCR, with productive beta chains retained. Here each entry gathers all rows of one CDR3 protein and keeps the most common genes and DNA. None of the V and J calls come from the authors' own analysis; TCRdb made them. Across this sample there are fewer than 2,000,000 distinct CDR3 sequences, with roughly a third seen only once. The ten largest make up about 11% of the sample.

The clonotype comes from a woman aged 30 to 39 in good health. Specimen: blood. The chain joins TRBV20-1 to TRBJ2-3, with 8 bases matching TRBD1. The sequenced DNA is TGCAGTGCTCTTAGGACAGGGATGACAGATACGCAGTATTTT. Its translation is CSALRTGMTDTQYF.